This is a list of T cell receptor beta chains from one sample in a study of CD8 T cells in Susac syndrome. TCRdb ran MiXCR on the immunoSEQ multiplex PCR reads and lists one entry per CDR3 protein. The top ten hold 0.093% of the sample, which has about 200,000 distinct CDR3 sequences, roughly 95% seen once. Sample: CD4+ T cells from PBMCs. The source of these receptors is a human donor with multiple sclerosis. Both conserved end residues are part of each CDR3. D genes are given only for firm matches. Clone size is given for some rows only: seen once, a few or many times, or a class if the clone is expanded.

CDR3 DNA | CDR3 protein | V gene | D gene | J gene | clone size
TGTGCCAGCAGCACACGGACAGGACGGACCTACAATGAGCAGTTCTTC | CASSTRTGRTYNEQFF | TRBV9 | TRBD1 | TRBJ2-1 | .
TGTGCCATCAGTGAGAAGGGGAGTACTGAAGCTTTCTTT | CAISEKGSTEAFF | TRBV10-3 | . | TRBJ1-1 | .
TGCAGTGCTAGAGACCGACAGGCCGGTGGCTACACCTTC | CSARDRQAGGYTF | TRBV20-1 | . | TRBJ1-2 | once
TGTGCCAGCAGTTACTCGAGGGCGGGCTCTGGAAACACCATATATTTT | CASSYSRAGSGNTIYF | TRBV6-5 | . | TRBJ1-3 | .
TGTGCCAGCTCACCACAGGGGGAAGAGGACGAGCAGTACTTC | CASSPQGEEDEQYF | TRBV18 | . | TRBJ2-7 | .
TGTGCCAGCAGGCGGGGGGGCTGGCTTAGTGAGCAGTTCTTC | CASRRGGWLSEQFF | TRBV6-5 | TRBD2 | TRBJ2-1 | .
TGTGCCACCAGTGCCTCGGCAGTCACTGAAGCTTTCTTT | CATSASAVTEAFF | TRBV24-1 | . | TRBJ1-1 | .
TGTGCCAGCAGCTTATCCCAGGACATATATAACTATGGCTACACCTTC | CASSLSQDIYNYGYTF | TRBV7-9 | . | TRBJ1-2 | .
TGCGCCAGCAGCTTTACCGACGGATCCACCTACGAGCAGTACTTC | CASSFTDGSTYEQYF | TRBV5-1 | . | TRBJ2-7 | .
TGTGCCAGCCGGGACAGGGTTCTTCTGGCCAACGTCCTGACTTTC | CASRDRVLLANVLTF | TRBV5-8 | TRBD1 | TRBJ2-6 | .
TGTGCCAGCAGGTCCGACGGGACAGGGAAGACTGAAGCTTTCTTT | CASRSDGTGKTEAFF | TRBV5-4 | TRBD1 | TRBJ1-1 | .
TGTGCCAGCAGCTCCGGGACCGGTGAGCAGTTCTTC | CASSSGTGEQFF | TRBV7-2 | . | TRBJ2-1 | .
TGTGCCAGCGTCCAGGGGCTCCCCGGCGACTATGGCTACACCTTC | CASVQGLPGDYGYTF | TRBV28 | . | TRBJ1-2 | once
TGTGCCAGCAGTCAGGGTTCCAACGAGCAGTACTTC | CASSQGSNEQYF | TRBV12-3/TRBV12-4 | . | TRBJ2-7 | .
TGCGCCAGCAGTCAATACGGGACAAGCAGCAATCAGCCCCAGCATTTT | CASSQYGTSSNQPQHF | TRBV23-1 | . | TRBJ1-5 | once
TGCAGTGCTAGAGACCCCCGACCGGCCAACTCCTACGAGCAGTACTTC | CSARDPRPANSYEQYF | TRBV20-1 | . | TRBJ2-7 | .
TGTGCCAGCAGCGTAGCAGCGGGGGCCGGGAATACGCAGTATTTT | CASSVAAGAGNTQYF | TRBV9 | TRBD2 | TRBJ2-3 | .
TGCAGTGCTAGAGATAGAATAGGTTCCCATAATTCACCCCTCCACTTT | CSARDRIGSHNSPLHF | TRBV20-1 | . | TRBJ1-6 | .
TGTGCCAGCAGCTCCACCGCCTCCCACTCCTACAATGAGCAGTTCTTC | CASSSTASHSYNEQFF | TRBV7-9 | . | TRBJ2-1 | .
TGTGCCTGGAGTCTCGGGGCGTCTACGCAGTATTTT | CAWSLGASTQYF | TRBV30 | . | TRBJ2-3 | .
TGTGCCAGCAGCCGCGGGGACAGACCGAACCTGGCGGAGACCCAGTACTTC | CASSRGDRPNLAETQYF | TRBV7-9 | . | TRBJ2-5 | .
TGTGCCAGCAGTTATTCGGGAATAGGACAGCCTAATTCACCCCTCCACTTT | CASSYSGIGQPNSPLHF | TRBV28 | . | TRBJ1-6 | .
TGTGCCAGCACCTCGTCCGGGACAGGGGGCGAGGGGACCGGGGAGCTGTTTTTT | CASTSSGTGGEGTGELFF | TRBV12-3/TRBV12-4 | TRBD1 | TRBJ2-2 | .
TGTGCCAGCAGTTTTGGGCCAACTAATGAAAAACTGTTTTTT | CASSFGPTNEKLFF | TRBV27 | . | TRBJ1-4 | .
TGTGCCAGCAGCTTGCCCCGGACAGGGGGAGGGGAGACCCAGTACTTC | CASSLPRTGGGETQYF | TRBV5-4 | TRBD1 | TRBJ2-5 | once
TGTGCCAGCAGCCAATCGTTGTCACCCCTCCACTTT | CASSQSLSPLHF | TRBV16 | . | TRBJ1-6 | once
TGTGCCAGCAGACCTCCGGGACAGGGGAACAACGAGCAGTACTTC | CASRPPGQGNNEQYF | TRBV6-6 | TRBD1 | TRBJ2-7 | .
TGTGCCAGCAGCTTCCGCTCTGGGGCCAACGTCCTGACTTTC | CASSFRSGANVLTF | TRBV12-3/TRBV12-4 | . | TRBJ2-6 | .
TGTGCCTGGAGTGTACTGTCGGGGACCGGGGAGCTGTTTTTT | CAWSVLSGTGELFF | TRBV30 | . | TRBJ2-2 | .
TGTGCCAGCAGCTTGCTGGACAGCGCTCGCACAGATACGCAGTATTTT | CASSLLDSARTDTQYF | TRBV5-4 | . | TRBJ2-3 | .
TGTGCCTGGAGTCCTCTATACAATGAGCAGTTCTTC | CAWSPLYNEQFF | TRBV30 | . | TRBJ2-1 | .
TGTGCCAGCAGCTTGGGACGGACTAACAATGAGCAGTTCTTC | CASSLGRTNNEQFF | TRBV7-3 | . | TRBJ2-1 | .
TGCAGCGTGTCCGGGGCAAACTATGGCTACACCTTC | CSVSGANYGYTF | TRBV29-1 | . | TRBJ1-2 | .
TGTGCCAGCAGCCCTCAACAGGGAAGTGGAAACACCATATATTTT | CASSPQQGSGNTIYF | TRBV7-9 | . | TRBJ1-3 | .
TGCAGCGTTGAAGATCGACGCGGCTACACCTTC | CSVEDRRGYTF | TRBV29-1 | . | TRBJ1-2 | .
TGCAGTGCCGGACTAGCGGAGGTTACGCAGTATTTT | CSAGLAEVTQYF | TRBV20-1 | TRBD2 | TRBJ2-3 | .
TGTGCCACCAGTATGATGAACACTGAAGCTTTCTTT | CATSMMNTEAFF | TRBV24-1 | . | TRBJ1-1 | .
TGCGCCAGCAGCTTCCAGGGGGGAGAAGCTTTCTTT | CASSFQGGEAFF | TRBV5-1 | TRBD1 | TRBJ1-1 | .
TGTGCCTGGACCCAGCGAGAGACTGAAGCTTTCTTT | CAWTQRETEAFF | TRBV30 | . | TRBJ1-1 | .
TGCAGTGCCCGACAGGGGGTTTTGGACAATGAGCAGTTCTTC | CSARQGVLDNEQFF | TRBV20-1 | TRBD1 | TRBJ2-1 | .
TGTGCCAGCAGTTTATCAGGGTCTAATTCACCCCTCCACTTT | CASSLSGSNSPLHF | TRBV12-3/TRBV12-4 | . | TRBJ1-6 | once
TGTGCCAGCAGCCTGCGCACCTCCTACAATGAGCAGTTCTTC | CASSLRTSYNEQFF | TRBV3-1 | . | TRBJ2-1 | once
TGCAGTGCTGGAAAACAGGGAGCCCAGCCCCAGCATTTT | CSAGKQGAQPQHF | TRBV20-1 | . | TRBJ1-5 | .
TGTGCCTGGAGTCCCCTTCCGGGGGGCCCAGATACGCAGTATTTT | CAWSPLPGGPDTQYF | TRBV30 | . | TRBJ2-3 | .
TGCAGCGTTGATGACAGCTCCCATGGCTACACCTTC | CSVDDSSHGYTF | TRBV29-1 | . | TRBJ1-2 | .
TGTGCCACCAGCGGGACTAGCGGGGGGTCTTACAATGAGCAGTTCTTC | CATSGTSGGSYNEQFF | TRBV24-1 | TRBD2 | TRBJ2-1 | .
TGCGCCAGCAGCCAGAGGACAGGGGCCGTATACGAGCAGTACTTC | CASSQRTGAVYEQYF | TRBV4-3 | TRBD1 | TRBJ2-7 | .
TGCAGTGCTAGAGGCAGGGGAAACTCTGGGGCCAACGTCCTGACTTTC | CSARGRGNSGANVLTF | TRBV20-1 | . | TRBJ2-6 | .
TGTGCCAGCAGCCAAGCCATGGGGCGGGGCTACACCTTC | CASSQAMGRGYTF | TRBV3-1 | . | TRBJ1-2 | .
TGTGCCAGCAGTTACGACGTAGACACTGAAGCTTTCTTT | CASSYDVDTEAFF | TRBV6-5 | . | TRBJ1-1 | .
TGTGCCTGGAGTGGAGAGAGGGCGAACTATGGCTACACCTTC | CAWSGERANYGYTF | TRBV30 | . | TRBJ1-2 | .
TGTGCCTGGTTCCGGGACAGGGAGGGCGAGCAGTACTTC | CAWFRDREGEQYF | TRBV30 | TRBD1 | TRBJ2-7 | .
TGCAGCGCACTAGCGGGGAGGGGAGATACGCAGTATTTT | CSALAGRGDTQYF | TRBV20-1 | TRBD2 | TRBJ2-3 | .
TGTGCCAGCACCCTCTTACAGGGAAGGGATGGCTACACCTTC | CASTLLQGRDGYTF | TRBV12-3/TRBV12-4 | . | TRBJ1-2 | .
TGTGCCAGCACCAGGGACGGTAACTATGGCTACACCTTC | CASTRDGNYGYTF | TRBV19 | . | TRBJ1-2 | .